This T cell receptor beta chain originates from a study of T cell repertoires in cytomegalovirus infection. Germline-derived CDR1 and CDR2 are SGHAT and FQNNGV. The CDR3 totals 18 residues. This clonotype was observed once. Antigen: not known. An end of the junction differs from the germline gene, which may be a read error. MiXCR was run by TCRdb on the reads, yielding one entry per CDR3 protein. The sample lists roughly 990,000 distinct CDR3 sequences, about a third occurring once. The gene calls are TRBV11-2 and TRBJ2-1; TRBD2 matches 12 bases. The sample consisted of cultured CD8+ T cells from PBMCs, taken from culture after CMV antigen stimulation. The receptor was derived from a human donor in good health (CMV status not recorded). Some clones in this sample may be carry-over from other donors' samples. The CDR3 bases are TGTGCCAGCAGCTTAGGACTAGCGGGGGTGAGCTCCTACAATGAGCAGTGCTTC. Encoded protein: CASSLGLAGVSSYNEQCF.